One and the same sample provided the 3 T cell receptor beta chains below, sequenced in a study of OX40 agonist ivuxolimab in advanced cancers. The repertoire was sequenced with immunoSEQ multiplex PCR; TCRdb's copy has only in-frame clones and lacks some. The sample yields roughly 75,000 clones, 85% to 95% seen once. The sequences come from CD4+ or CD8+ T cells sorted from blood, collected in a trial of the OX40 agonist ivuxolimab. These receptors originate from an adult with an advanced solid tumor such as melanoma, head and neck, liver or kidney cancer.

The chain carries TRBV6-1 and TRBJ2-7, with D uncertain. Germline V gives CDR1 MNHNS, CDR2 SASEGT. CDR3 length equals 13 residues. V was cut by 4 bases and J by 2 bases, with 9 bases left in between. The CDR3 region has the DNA TGTGCCAGCAGTGGACTCTCCACCTACGAGCAGTACTTC. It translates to CASSGLSTYEQYF.

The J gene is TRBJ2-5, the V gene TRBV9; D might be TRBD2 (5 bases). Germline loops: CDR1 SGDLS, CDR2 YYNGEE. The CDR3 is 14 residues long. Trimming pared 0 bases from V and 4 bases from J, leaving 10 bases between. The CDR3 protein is CASSVAKGAETQYF. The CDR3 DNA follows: TGTGCCAGCAGCGTAGCTAAGGGAGCAGAGACCCAGTACTTC.

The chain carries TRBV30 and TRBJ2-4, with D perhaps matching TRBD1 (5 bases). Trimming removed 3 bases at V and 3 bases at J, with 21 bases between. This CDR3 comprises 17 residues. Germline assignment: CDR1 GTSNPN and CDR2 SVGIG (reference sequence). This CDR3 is CAWSPRIMDTLKNIQYF. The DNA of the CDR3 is TGTGCCTGGAGCCCACGCATCATGGACACCCTCAAAAACATTCAGTACTTC.